This is a list of T cell receptor beta chains from one sample in a study of CD8+CD57+ T cells in acquired aplastic anemia. TCRdb re-analysed the reads in MiXCR, keeping a single row per CDR3 protein. The sample shows more than 250,000 distinct CDR3 sequences, roughly 82% of them seen only once. Sequencing used sorted CD4+, CD8+, or CD8+CD57+ T cells (not recorded which) from PBMCs. These receptors originate from a human donor with aplastic anemia. Each CDR3 is given with its conserved first and last residue. D genes are given only for firm matches. Only some rows state a clone size, as once, few, many or a class for expanded clones.

j_gene: TRBJ1-3; v_gene: TRBV25-1; d_gene: -; abundance: -; CDR3nt: TGTGCCAGCAGTGAATCTACCCCTGGAAACACCATATATTTT; CDR3aa: CASSESTPGNTIYF
j_gene: TRBJ1-2; v_gene: TRBV15; d_gene: TRBD1; abundance: -; CDR3nt: TGTGCCACCAGCAGTGCGGGACAGGGAGGTAGCTACACCTTC; CDR3aa: CATSSAGQGGSYTF
j_gene: TRBJ2-7; v_gene: TRBV7-2; d_gene: -; abundance: -; CDR3nt: TGTGCCAGCAACTTAACAGGAGAGGACTACAAGCAGTACTTC; CDR3aa: CASNLTGEDYKQYF
j_gene: TRBJ2-1; v_gene: TRBV2; d_gene: -; abundance: -; CDR3nt: TGTGCCAGCAGCGAGGGGGGTAGAGGTTACAATGAGCAGTTCTTC; CDR3aa: CASSEGGRGYNEQFF
j_gene: TRBJ1-1; v_gene: TRBV7-8; d_gene: TRBD1; abundance: -; CDR3nt: TGTGCCAGCAGCTTTGATCTGACAGGGACAGCTCATGCCTTCTTT; CDR3aa: CASSFDLTGTAHAFF
j_gene: TRBJ1-2; v_gene: TRBV19; d_gene: -; abundance: -; CDR3nt: TGTGCCAGTAGTCCCGTCGGCAGTAACTATGGCTACACCTTC; CDR3aa: CASSPVGSNYGYTF
j_gene: TRBJ2-5; v_gene: TRBV9; d_gene: -; abundance: -; CDR3nt: TGTGCCAGCAGCGCAAGCGAATGGCTGACCTACGCGCAGTACTTC; CDR3aa: CASSASEWLTYAQYF
j_gene: TRBJ1-6; v_gene: TRBV10-3; d_gene: -; abundance: -; CDR3nt: TGTGCCATCAGTGGCGGGCCGGGGACCCTCCACTTT; CDR3aa: CAISGGPGTLHF
j_gene: TRBJ2-3; v_gene: TRBV6-2/TRBV6-3; d_gene: TRBD2; abundance: -; CDR3nt: TGTGCCAGCAGTTACTCACTAGCGGGGGGCCGGTCAGATACGCAGTATTTT; CDR3aa: CASSYSLAGGRSDTQYF
j_gene: TRBJ2-5; v_gene: TRBV5-5; d_gene: TRBD1; abundance: -; CDR3nt: TGTGCCAGCAGCTTAGGGGGCTACCAAGAGACCCAGTACTTC; CDR3aa: CASSLGGYQETQYF
j_gene: TRBJ2-1; v_gene: TRBV7-3; d_gene: TRBD2; abundance: -; CDR3nt: TGTGCCAGCAGCCCAGAAAGACGCGGGGGGAGCGATGAGCAGTTCTTC; CDR3aa: CASSPERRGGSDEQFF
j_gene: TRBJ2-7; v_gene: TRBV7-4; d_gene: -; abundance: -; CDR3nt: TGTGCCAGCAGCTTTGGACCGACCTACGAGCAGTACTTC; CDR3aa: CASSFGPTYEQYF
j_gene: TRBJ2-2; v_gene: TRBV24-1; d_gene: -; abundance: -; CDR3nt: TGTGCCACCTTGGCACAGTACACCGGGGAGCTGTTTTTT; CDR3aa: CATLAQYTGELFF
j_gene: TRBJ1-5; v_gene: TRBV6-1; d_gene: -; abundance: -; CDR3nt: TGTGCCAGCAAGGGAGTTGACAGCGAAATTCCCTATAGCAATCAGCCCCAGCATTTT; CDR3aa: CASKGVDSEIPYSNQPQHF
j_gene: TRBJ2-3; v_gene: TRBV7-9; d_gene: TRBD2; abundance: -; CDR3nt: TGTGCCAGCAGCTTTCAGGGCAGCGGGGGGCGCGATTTT; CDR3aa: CASSFQGSGGRDF
j_gene: TRBJ2-1; v_gene: TRBV7-2; d_gene: -; abundance: -; CDR3nt: TGTGCCAGCAGCTTTCAAAGAGGCGGGGATAGGGAGGAGCAGTTCTTC; CDR3aa: CASSFQRGGDREEQFF
j_gene: TRBJ1-2; v_gene: TRBV9; d_gene: -; abundance: -; CDR3nt: TGTGCCAGCGGCTTAGCTGGGGACACCGACTACTTCTACACCTTC; CDR3aa: CASGLAGDTDYFYTF
j_gene: TRBJ2-3; v_gene: TRBV5-1; d_gene: -; abundance: -; CDR3nt: TGTGCCAGCAGCTTGGAGTCAGACGGGCAGTATTTT; CDR3aa: CASSLESDGQYF
j_gene: TRBJ2-2; v_gene: TRBV2; d_gene: -; abundance: -; CDR3nt: TGTGCCAGCAGGGATAGGGGAAACACCGGGGAGCTGTTTTTT; CDR3aa: CASRDRGNTGELFF
j_gene: TRBJ2-3; v_gene: TRBV7-9; d_gene: TRBD2; abundance: few; CDR3nt: TGTGCCAGCAGCTTTGAAGGAAGCGGGGAGAGCGATGAGTTT; CDR3aa: CASSFEGSGESDEF
j_gene: TRBJ1-1; v_gene: TRBV7-3; d_gene: -; abundance: -; CDR3nt: TGTGCCAGCAGCCCCAACGGGAATATTACAACTGAAGCTTTCTTT; CDR3aa: CASSPNGNITTEAFF
j_gene: TRBJ1-1; v_gene: TRBV11-1; d_gene: -; abundance: -; CDR3nt: TGTGCCAGCAGCCTCCCAGGGGAACTGAACACTGAAGCTTTCTTT; CDR3aa: CASSLPGELNTEAFF
j_gene: TRBJ1-5; v_gene: TRBV4-2; d_gene: -; abundance: -; CDR3nt: TGTGCCAGCAGCCAAGCAGGGACTCAGCCCCAGCATTTT; CDR3aa: CASSQAGTQPQHF
j_gene: TRBJ1-2; v_gene: TRBV7-9; d_gene: -; abundance: -; CDR3nt: TGTGCCAGCAGCTTAGAGCTGGCAGGGCACATAGAAGGCTACACCTTC; CDR3aa: CASSLELAGHIEGYTF
j_gene: TRBJ2-3; v_gene: TRBV19; d_gene: -; abundance: -; CDR3nt: TGTGCCAGTAGTGTCGACAGTAGCACAGATACGCAGTATTTT; CDR3aa: CASSVDSSTDTQYF
j_gene: TRBJ2-3; v_gene: TRBV7-9; d_gene: -; abundance: -; CDR3nt: TGTGCCAGTAGTATAGCAAGAGGGCGCGAAGGAGATACGCAGTATTTT; CDR3aa: CASSIARGREGDTQYF
j_gene: TRBJ2-7; v_gene: TRBV7-3; d_gene: TRBD1; abundance: -; CDR3nt: TGTGCCAGCAGGAAAGACAGGGGCGGCGAGCAGTACTTC; CDR3aa: CASRKDRGGEQYF
j_gene: TRBJ2-3; v_gene: TRBV9; d_gene: -; abundance: -; CDR3nt: TGTGCCAGCAGCTTCGCGGGCGGTCACAACGCGGAGTATTTT; CDR3aa: CASSFAGGHNAEYF
j_gene: TRBJ2-2; v_gene: TRBV20-1; d_gene: -; abundance: -; CDR3nt: TGCAGTGCTAGAGCACCCTTAGCGGGACAGGCCGGGGAGCTGTTTTTT; CDR3aa: CSARAPLAGQAGELFF
j_gene: TRBJ2-3; v_gene: TRBV7-8; d_gene: TRBD2; abundance: -; CDR3nt: TGTACCAGCAGCTTAGTAGTGACTAGCGGAGATACGCAGTTT; CDR3aa: CTSSLVVTSGDTQF
j_gene: TRBJ2-7; v_gene: TRBV24-1; d_gene: -; abundance: -; CDR3nt: TGTGCCAGCAGTGACATGCAGGGTGGGTACGGGCAGTACTTC; CDR3aa: CASSDMQGGYGQYF
j_gene: TRBJ2-1; v_gene: TRBV2; d_gene: -; abundance: -; CDR3nt: TGTGCCAGCAGAGATGGGGGAGTGGATAATCAGTCCTTC; CDR3aa: CASRDGGVDNQSF
j_gene: TRBJ2-3; v_gene: TRBV5-5; d_gene: -; abundance: few; CDR3nt: TGTGCCAGCAGGGTCGACAGCACAGATACGCAGTATTTT; CDR3aa: CASRVDSTDTQYF
j_gene: TRBJ1-6; v_gene: TRBV7-9; d_gene: -; abundance: -; CDR3nt: TGTGCCAGCAGTGATGGGGGGATACATGCGCAGTTCCACTTT; CDR3aa: CASSDGGIHAQFHF
j_gene: TRBJ1-2; v_gene: TRBV7-2; d_gene: -; abundance: -; CDR3nt: -; CDR3aa: CASSWGGGSNKGYTF
j_gene: TRBJ2-3; v_gene: TRBV7-2; d_gene: TRBD2; abundance: -; CDR3nt: TGTGCCAGCGGCCATGGGACTACCGATACGCAGTATTTT; CDR3aa: CASGHGTTDTQYF
j_gene: TRBJ1-2; v_gene: TRBV14; d_gene: TRBD1; abundance: -; CDR3nt: TGTGCCAGCAGTGAAGGGGGTTGGACAGGGCATGGCTACACCTTC; CDR3aa: CASSEGGWTGHGYTF
j_gene: TRBJ1-1; v_gene: TRBV7-3; d_gene: -; abundance: -; CDR3nt: TGTGCCAGCAGCTTGGGAGGGAAAGAGCAGTTTGTAGGGTTCTTT; CDR3aa: CASSLGGKEQFVGFF
j_gene: TRBJ2-1; v_gene: TRBV7-9; d_gene: -; abundance: -; CDR3nt: TGTGCCAGCAGCTTTACAAGAAACGATGGGAGCTTCGAGCAGTTCTTC; CDR3aa: CASSFTRNDGSFEQFF
j_gene: TRBJ2-3; v_gene: TRBV7-9; d_gene: TRBD2; abundance: -; CDR3nt: TGTGCCAGCAGCGTAGCGGGTAAGAACGCAGCCACGCTGTATTTT; CDR3aa: CASSVAGKNAATLYF
j_gene: TRBJ2-3; v_gene: TRBV7-9; d_gene: -; abundance: -; CDR3nt: TGTGCCAGCAGCCCCGCGGGACGCGATGGCAACACGTTCTTT; CDR3aa: CASSPAGRDGNTFF
j_gene: TRBJ1-1; v_gene: TRBV7-2; d_gene: -; abundance: -; CDR3nt: TGTGCCAGCAGCTTAGAGCTAACACCCGATACGCAAGATTTCTTT; CDR3aa: CASSLELTPDTQDFF
j_gene: TRBJ2-3; v_gene: TRBV11-2; d_gene: -; abundance: once; CDR3nt: TGTGCCAGCAGCCCCGCAGCGGCCGATACGCAGTATTTT; CDR3aa: CASSPAAADTQYF
j_gene: TRBJ1-1; v_gene: TRBV7-9; d_gene: TRBD1; abundance: -; CDR3nt: TGTGCCAGCAGCTTTGAAATAACCGGGGACAGTGATGCGTTCTTT; CDR3aa: CASSFEITGDSDAFF
j_gene: TRBJ1-1; v_gene: TRBV9; d_gene: TRBD1; abundance: -; CDR3nt: TGTGCCAGCAGCGTAGGGACAGGGATCACTGAAGCTTTCTTT; CDR3aa: CASSVGTGITEAFF
j_gene: TRBJ1-1; v_gene: TRBV7-2; d_gene: -; abundance: once; CDR3nt: TGTGCCAGCAGCTTAGCAGGGGCAGCCGACACTGACGATTTCTTT; CDR3aa: CASSLAGAADTDDFF
j_gene: TRBJ2-5; v_gene: TRBV19; d_gene: -; abundance: few; CDR3nt: TGTGCCAGTAGTATTGCGACAGTGCAAGAGACCCAGTACTTC; CDR3aa: CASSIATVQETQYF
j_gene: TRBJ2-5; v_gene: TRBV7-9; d_gene: TRBD1; abundance: -; CDR3nt: TGTGGCCAAGAGGGGGCTGGGGAGACTCAGTACTTC; CDR3aa: CGQEGAGETQYF
j_gene: TRBJ1-3; v_gene: TRBV27; d_gene: -; abundance: few; CDR3nt: TGTGCCAGCAGTTTAGCCCGAGGCACCATATATTTT; CDR3aa: CASSLARGTIYF
j_gene: TRBJ1-6; v_gene: TRBV5-1; d_gene: TRBD1; abundance: -; CDR3nt: TGCGCCAGCAGCTGGGACAGGGCACTTTCACCCCTCCACTTT; CDR3aa: CASSWDRALSPLHF
j_gene: TRBJ2-5; v_gene: TRBV6-1; d_gene: TRBD1; abundance: once; CDR3nt: TGTGCCAGCAAGACAGGGGGGGAGACCCAGTACTTC; CDR3aa: CASKTGGETQYF
j_gene: TRBJ2-5; v_gene: TRBV9; d_gene: -; abundance: -; CDR3nt: TGTGCCACCAGCGGAGGCGGCGACAAAGAGACCCAGTACTTC; CDR3aa: CATSGGGDKETQYF
j_gene: TRBJ2-3; v_gene: TRBV9; d_gene: -; abundance: -; CDR3nt: TGTGCCAGCAGCGTAGGCACTGGGCAATTAAACAATCAGTGTTTT; CDR3aa: CASSVGTGQLNNQCF
j_gene: TRBJ2-3; v_gene: TRBV9; d_gene: -; abundance: -; CDR3nt: TGTGCCAGCAGCGTCTCGGCAGGGCCTGCCACTGGGGATTTT; CDR3aa: CASSVSAGPATGDF
j_gene: TRBJ1-2; v_gene: TRBV7-9; d_gene: -; abundance: -; CDR3nt: TGTGCCAGCAGCTTGCAGAGAGACGGGCGGAGAGATGGGTACACCTTC; CDR3aa: CASSLQRDGRRDGYTF
j_gene: TRBJ2-5; v_gene: TRBV6-2/TRBV6-3; d_gene: TRBD2; abundance: many; CDR3nt: TGTGCCAGCACCTCGGGACTAGCGGGGGCCCATCAAGAGACCCAGTACTTC; CDR3aa: CASTSGLAGAHQETQYF
j_gene: TRBJ2-1; v_gene: TRBV7-9; d_gene: TRBD1; abundance: -; CDR3nt: TGTGCCAGCAGCCCCCGGACAGGGGATGACACCGATACGCAGTTCTTC; CDR3aa: CASSPRTGDDTDTQFF